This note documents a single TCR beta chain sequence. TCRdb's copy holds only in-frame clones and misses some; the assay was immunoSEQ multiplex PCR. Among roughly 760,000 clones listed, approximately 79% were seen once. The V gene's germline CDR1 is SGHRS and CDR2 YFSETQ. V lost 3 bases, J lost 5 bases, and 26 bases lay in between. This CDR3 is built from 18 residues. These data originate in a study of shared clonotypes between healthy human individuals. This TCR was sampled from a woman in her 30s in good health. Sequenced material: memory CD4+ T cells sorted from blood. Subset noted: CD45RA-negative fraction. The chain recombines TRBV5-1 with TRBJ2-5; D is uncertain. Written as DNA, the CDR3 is TGCGCCAGCAGCTCCTCGGACGGTACCCTCTCGAGTCTGGAGACCCAGTACTTC. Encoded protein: CASSSSDGTLSSLETQYF.